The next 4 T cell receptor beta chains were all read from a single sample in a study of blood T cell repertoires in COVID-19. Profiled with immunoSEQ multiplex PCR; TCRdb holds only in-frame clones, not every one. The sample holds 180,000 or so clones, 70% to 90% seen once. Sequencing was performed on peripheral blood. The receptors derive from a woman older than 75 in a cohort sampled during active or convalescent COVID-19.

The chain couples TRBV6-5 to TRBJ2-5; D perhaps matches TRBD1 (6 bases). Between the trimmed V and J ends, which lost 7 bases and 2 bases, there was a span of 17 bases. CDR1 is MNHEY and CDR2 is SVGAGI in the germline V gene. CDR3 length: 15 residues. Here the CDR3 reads CASTESLRGQETQYF. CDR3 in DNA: TGTGCCAGCACCGAATCCCTTAGGGGGCAAGAGACCCAGTACTTC.

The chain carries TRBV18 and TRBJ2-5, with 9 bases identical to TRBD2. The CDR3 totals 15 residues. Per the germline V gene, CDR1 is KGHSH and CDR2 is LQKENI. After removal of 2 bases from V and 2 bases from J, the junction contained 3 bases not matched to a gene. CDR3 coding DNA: TGTGCCAGCTCACCAAGCCTAGCGGGGCAAGAGACCCAGTACTTC. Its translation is CASSPSLAGQETQYF.

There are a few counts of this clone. This chain's CDR3 is CASSLRDNSGNTIYF. CDR3 bases: TGTGCCAGCAGCTTAAGGGACAATTCTGGAAACACCATATATTTT. This rearrangement joins TRBV7-8 to TRBJ1-3; D possibly corresponds to TRBD1 (6 bases). This CDR3 is 15 amino acids long. V was pared by 2 bases and J by 1 base, with 9 bases between. Germline CDR1 reads SGHVS; CDR2 reads FQNEAQ. Looking up the rest from reference TRBV7-8 and TRBJ1-3 gives the full variable domain: GAGVSQSPRYKVAKRGQDVALRCDPISGHVSLFWYQQALGQGPEFLTYFQNEAQLDKSGLPSDRFFAERPEGSVSTLKIQRTQQEDSAVYLCASSLRDNSGNTIYFGEGSWLTVV.

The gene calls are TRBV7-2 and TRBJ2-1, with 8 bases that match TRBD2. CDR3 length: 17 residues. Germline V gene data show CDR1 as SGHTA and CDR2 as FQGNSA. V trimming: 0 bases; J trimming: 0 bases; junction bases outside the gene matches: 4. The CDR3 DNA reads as TGTGCCAGCAGCTTAGCGGGGGCGGGGGGCTCCTACAATGAGCAGTTCTTC. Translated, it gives CASSLAGAGGSYNEQFF.